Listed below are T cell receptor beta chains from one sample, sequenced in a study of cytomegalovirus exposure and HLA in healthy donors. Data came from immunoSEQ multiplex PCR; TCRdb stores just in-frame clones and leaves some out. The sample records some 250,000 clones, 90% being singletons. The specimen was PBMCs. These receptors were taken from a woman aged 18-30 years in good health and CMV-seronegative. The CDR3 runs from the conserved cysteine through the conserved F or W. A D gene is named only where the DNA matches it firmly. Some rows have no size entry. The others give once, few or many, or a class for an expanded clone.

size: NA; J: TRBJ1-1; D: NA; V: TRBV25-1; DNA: TGTGCCAGCAGTCATACAGGGCCAAACACTGAAGCTTTCTTT; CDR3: CASSHTGPNTEAFF
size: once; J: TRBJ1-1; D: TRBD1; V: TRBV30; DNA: TGTGCCTGGAACTCCCCCGCGGGACAGACCATGAACACTGAAGCTTTCTTT; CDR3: CAWNSPAGQTMNTEAFF
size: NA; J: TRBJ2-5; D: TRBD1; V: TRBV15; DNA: TGTGCCACCAGCAGAGATCGAGGACAGGGCGAGACCCAGTACTTC; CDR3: CATSRDRGQGETQYF
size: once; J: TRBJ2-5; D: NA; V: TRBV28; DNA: TGTGCCAGCAGTCTAAGGGAGGAGGAGACCCAGTACTTC; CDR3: CASSLREEETQYF
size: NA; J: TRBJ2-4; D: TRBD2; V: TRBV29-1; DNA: TGCAGCGTTGCTCTTGCCGGGGGGGCTGGCATTCAGTACTTC; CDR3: CSVALAGGAGIQYF
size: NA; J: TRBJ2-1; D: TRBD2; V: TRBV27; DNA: TGTGCCAGCAGTTCGCAGGGACTAGCGGGACACAATGAGCAGTTCTTC; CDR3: CASSSQGLAGHNEQFF
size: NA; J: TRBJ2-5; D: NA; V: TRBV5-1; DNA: TGCGCCAGCAGCTTGGTCGTATCAGAGACCCAGTACTTC; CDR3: CASSLVVSETQYF
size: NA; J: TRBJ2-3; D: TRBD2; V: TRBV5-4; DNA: TGTGCCAGCAGCATCCAACTAGCGGGGGGGGAAGATACGCAGTATTTT; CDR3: CASSIQLAGGEDTQYF
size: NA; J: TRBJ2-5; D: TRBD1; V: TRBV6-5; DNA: TGTGCCAGCAGGGACAGGCGGGCTCAGACCCAGTACTTC; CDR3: CASRDRRAQTQYF
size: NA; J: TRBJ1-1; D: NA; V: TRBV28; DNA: TGTGCCAGCAGCAAGCATGAGAACACTGAAGCTTTCTTT; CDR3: CASSKHENTEAFF
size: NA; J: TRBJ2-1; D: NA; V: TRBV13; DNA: TGTGCCAGCAGCCCCCGGGACTCTCCGGGTGAGCAGTTCTTC; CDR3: CASSPRDSPGEQFF
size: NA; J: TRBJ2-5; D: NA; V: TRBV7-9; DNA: TGTGCCAGCAGCTTATTAGAGGGTCCAGAGACCCAGTACTTC; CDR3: CASSLLEGPETQYF
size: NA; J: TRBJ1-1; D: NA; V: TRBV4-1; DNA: TGCGCCAGCAGCCCCGCGCGGGGGTCGAACACTGAAGCTTTCTTT; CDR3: CASSPARGSNTEAFF
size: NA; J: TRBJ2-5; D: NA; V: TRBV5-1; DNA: TGCGCCAGCAGCTTGGCAGGGTCGCAAGAGACCCAGTACTTC; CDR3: CASSLAGSQETQYF
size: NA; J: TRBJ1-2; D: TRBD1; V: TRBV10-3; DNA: TGTGCCATCAGAGAGGGACAGGCCCCTAACTATGGCTACACCTTC; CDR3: CAIREGQAPNYGYTF
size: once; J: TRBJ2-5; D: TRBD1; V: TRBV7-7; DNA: TGTGCTAGCAGCTCCGGGACAGGGTCGGAGACCCAGTACTTC; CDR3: CASSSGTGSETQYF
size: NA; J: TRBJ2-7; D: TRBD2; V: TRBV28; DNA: TGTGCCAGCAGGGGTAGCGGGGGAGTCTACGAGCAGTACTTC; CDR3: CASRGSGGVYEQYF
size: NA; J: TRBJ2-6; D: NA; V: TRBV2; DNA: TGTGCCAGCAGTGGCCCAGCCACTATTACCTCTGGGGCCAACGTCCTGACTTTC; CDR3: CASSGPATITSGANVLTF
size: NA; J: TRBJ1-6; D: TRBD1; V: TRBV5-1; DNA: TGCGCCAGCAGCTTGGGAGACAGGGGCCTTACTTCACCCCTCCACTTT; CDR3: CASSLGDRGLTSPLHF
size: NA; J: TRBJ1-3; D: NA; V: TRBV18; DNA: TGTGCCAGCTCACCCTTGGAGGAGTACTCTGGAAACACCATATATTTT; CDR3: CASSPLEEYSGNTIYF
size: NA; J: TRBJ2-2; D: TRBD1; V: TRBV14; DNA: TGTGCCAGCAGCCCCGGGACAGTCAACACCGGGGAGCTGTTTTTT; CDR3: CASSPGTVNTGELFF
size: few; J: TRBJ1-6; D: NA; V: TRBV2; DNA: TGTGCCAGCAGGATCGGACTGCTATCACCCCTCCACTTT; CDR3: CASRIGLLSPLHF
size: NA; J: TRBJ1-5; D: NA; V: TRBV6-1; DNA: TGTGCCAGCAGTGAAATGCAGTATAGCAATCAGCCCCAGCATTTT; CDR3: CASSEMQYSNQPQHF
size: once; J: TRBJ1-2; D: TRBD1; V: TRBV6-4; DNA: TGTGCCAGCAGCCCCGGACAGGCTAGCTATGGCTACACCTTC; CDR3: CASSPGQASYGYTF
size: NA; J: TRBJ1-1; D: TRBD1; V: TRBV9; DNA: TGTGCCAGCAGCTCCACAGGGGGAACTGAAGCTTTCTTT; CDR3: CASSSTGGTEAFF
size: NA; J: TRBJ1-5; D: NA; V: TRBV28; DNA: TGTGCCAGCAGTTTACCGGGATCCCACAGATATAGCAATCAGCCCCAGCATTTT; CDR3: CASSLPGSHRYSNQPQHF
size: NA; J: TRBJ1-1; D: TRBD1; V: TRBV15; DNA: TGTGCCACCAGCAGAGACAGGACAGGGTGGGCCCTCTTT; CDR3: CATSRDRTGWALF
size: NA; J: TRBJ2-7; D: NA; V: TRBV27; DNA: TGTGCCAGCAGCCCACGACCGGACTTCGAGCAGTACTTC; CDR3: CASSPRPDFEQYF
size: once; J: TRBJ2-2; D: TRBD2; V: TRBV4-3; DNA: TGCGCCAGCAGCCCCGGGAGGTCGAACACCGGGGAGCTGTTTTTT; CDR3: CASSPGRSNTGELFF
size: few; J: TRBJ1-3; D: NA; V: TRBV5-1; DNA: TGCGCCAGCAGCCCCGGACACGAAGGAAACACCATATATTTT; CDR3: CASSPGHEGNTIYF
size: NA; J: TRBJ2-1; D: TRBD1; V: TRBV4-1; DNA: TGCGCCAGCAGCCAACCGAAGGGACAGGGGGCTACTGAGCAGTTCTTC; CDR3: CASSQPKGQGATEQFF
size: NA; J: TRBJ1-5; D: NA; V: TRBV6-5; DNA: TGTGCCAGCAGTTACTCGCTCGGTAGCAATCAGCCCCAGCATTTT; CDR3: CASSYSLGSNQPQHF
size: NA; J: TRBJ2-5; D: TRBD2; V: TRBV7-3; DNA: TGTGCCAGCAGTTCGACCGGGACTAGCGGGGGGCCCGGGGAGACCCAGTACTTC; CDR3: CASSSTGTSGGPGETQYF
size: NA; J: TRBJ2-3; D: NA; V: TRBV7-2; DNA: TGTGCCAGCAGCCTCGGACTGATCACAGATACGCAGTATTTT; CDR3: CASSLGLITDTQYF
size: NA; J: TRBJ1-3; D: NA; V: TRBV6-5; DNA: TGTGCCAGCAGCCCACGGGTCCCCCCTGGAAACACCATATATTTT; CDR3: CASSPRVPPGNTIYF
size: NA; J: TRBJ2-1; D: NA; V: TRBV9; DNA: TGTGCCAGCAGCGTGTTGAGCGGGCGCTCCTACAATGAGCAGTTCTTC; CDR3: CASSVLSGRSYNEQFF
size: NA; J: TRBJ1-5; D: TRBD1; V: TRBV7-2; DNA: TGTGCCAGCAGCTCAGAACAGGGGGCGAAGCCCCAGCATTTT; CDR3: CASSSEQGAKPQHF
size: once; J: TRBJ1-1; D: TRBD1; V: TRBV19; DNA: TGTGCCAGTAGTATAGCGTCCTACAGGGGGCCTCTCACTGAAGCTTTCTTT; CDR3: CASSIASYRGPLTEAFF
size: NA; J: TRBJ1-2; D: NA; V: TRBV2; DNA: TGTGCCAGCAGATTTGACAGAAGTAATAACTATGGCTACACCTTC; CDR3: CASRFDRSNNYGYTF
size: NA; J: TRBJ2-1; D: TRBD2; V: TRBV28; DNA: TGTGCCAGCAGTCCCGCCGGGAGCGGGAACGAAAATGAGCAGTTCTTC; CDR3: CASSPAGSGNENEQFF
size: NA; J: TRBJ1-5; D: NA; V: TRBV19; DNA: TGTGCCAGTAGTATAGATCCGAATTCCGGTTCCTATAGCAATCAGCCCCAGCATTTT; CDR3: CASSIDPNSGSYSNQPQHF
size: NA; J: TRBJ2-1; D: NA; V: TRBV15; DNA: TGTGCCACCAGCAGAGCTAATGAGCAGTTCTTC; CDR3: CATSRANEQFF
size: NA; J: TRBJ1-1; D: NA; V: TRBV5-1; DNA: TGCGCCAGCAGCCCAACAGGGTTGGACACTGAAGCTTTCTTT; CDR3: CASSPTGLDTEAFF
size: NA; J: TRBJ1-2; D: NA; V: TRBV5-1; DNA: TGCGCCAGCAGCTTGCGGGCCAGGGTGGGGTCTAACTATGGCTACACCTTC; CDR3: CASSLRARVGSNYGYTF
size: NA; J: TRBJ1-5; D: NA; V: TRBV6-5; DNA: TGTGCCAGCAGTTACGGGCAGGGAGGTCAGCCCCAGCATTTT; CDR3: CASSYGQGGQPQHF
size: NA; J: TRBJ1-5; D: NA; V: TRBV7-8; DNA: TGTGCCAGCAGCTTACAGGGAAGCAATCAGCCCCAGCATTTT; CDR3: CASSLQGSNQPQHF
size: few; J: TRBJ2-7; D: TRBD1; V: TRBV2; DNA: TGTGCCAGCGGTCCCGGGACAGGGGTTAACGAGCAGTACTTC; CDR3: CASGPGTGVNEQYF
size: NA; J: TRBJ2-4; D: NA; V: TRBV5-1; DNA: TGCGCCAGCAGCTGGGGTGGGACTCTCGCAGAACTAGCCAAAAACATTCAGTACTTC; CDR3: CASSWGGTLAELAKNIQYF